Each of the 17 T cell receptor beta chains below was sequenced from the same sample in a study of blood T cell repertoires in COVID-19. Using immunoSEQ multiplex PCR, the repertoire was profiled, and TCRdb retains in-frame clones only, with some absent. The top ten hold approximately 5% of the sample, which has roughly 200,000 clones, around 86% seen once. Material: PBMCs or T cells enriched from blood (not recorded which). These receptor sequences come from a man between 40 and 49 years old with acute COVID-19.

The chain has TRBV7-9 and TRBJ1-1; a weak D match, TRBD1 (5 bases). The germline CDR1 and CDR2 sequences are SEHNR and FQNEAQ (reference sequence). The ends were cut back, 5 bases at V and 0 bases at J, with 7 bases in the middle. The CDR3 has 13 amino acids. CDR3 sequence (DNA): TGTGCCAGCAGCCTGGACATGAACACTGAAGCTTTCTTT. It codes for CASSLDMNTEAFF.

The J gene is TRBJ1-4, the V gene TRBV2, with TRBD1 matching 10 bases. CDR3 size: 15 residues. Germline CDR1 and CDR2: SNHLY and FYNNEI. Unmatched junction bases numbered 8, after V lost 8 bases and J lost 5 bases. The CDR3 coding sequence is TGTGCCAGCGGGGAATGGACAGGGGGAAATGAAAAACTGTTTTTT. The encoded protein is CASGEWTGGNEKLFF.

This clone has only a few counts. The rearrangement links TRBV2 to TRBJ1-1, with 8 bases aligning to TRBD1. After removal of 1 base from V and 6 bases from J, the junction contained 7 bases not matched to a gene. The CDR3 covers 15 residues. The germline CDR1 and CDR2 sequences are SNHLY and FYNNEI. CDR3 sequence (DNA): TGTGCCAGCAGTGAAGTGGCAGGGGGCCGGGCTGAAGCTTTCTTT. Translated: CASSEVAGGRAEAFF.

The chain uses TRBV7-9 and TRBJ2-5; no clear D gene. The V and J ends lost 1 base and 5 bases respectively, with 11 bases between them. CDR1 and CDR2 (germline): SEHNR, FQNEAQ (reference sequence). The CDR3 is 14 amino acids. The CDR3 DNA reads TGTGCCAGCAGCTTAGTGAGCCGTACCGAGACCCAGTACTTC. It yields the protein CASSLVSRTETQYF.

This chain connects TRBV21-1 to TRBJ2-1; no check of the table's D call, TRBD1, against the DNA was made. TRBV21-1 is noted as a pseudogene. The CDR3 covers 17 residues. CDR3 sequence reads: CASSSGWDRGYDNEQFF. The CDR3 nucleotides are TGTGCCAGCAGCAGTGGATGGGACAGGGGGTATGACAATGAGCAGTTCTTC.

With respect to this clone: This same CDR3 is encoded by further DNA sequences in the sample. The CDR3 here is CASSLSRETQYF. Here the CDR3 DNA reads TGTGCCAGCAGCTTGTCTCGAGAGACCCAGTACTTC. The chain recombines TRBV7-2 with TRBJ2-5; no clear D. Trimming took off 3 bases at V and 4 bases at J, with 6 bases between the two ends. The CDR3 has 12 amino acids. Germline loops: CDR1 SGHTA, CDR2 FQGNSA.

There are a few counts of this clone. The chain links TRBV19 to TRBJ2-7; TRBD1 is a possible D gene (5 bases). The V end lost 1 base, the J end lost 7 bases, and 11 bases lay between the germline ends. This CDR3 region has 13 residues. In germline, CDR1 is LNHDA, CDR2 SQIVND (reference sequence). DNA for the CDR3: TGTGCCAGTAGTATAGCTAGGGGTGGAGAGCAGTACTTC. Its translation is CASSIARGGEQYF.

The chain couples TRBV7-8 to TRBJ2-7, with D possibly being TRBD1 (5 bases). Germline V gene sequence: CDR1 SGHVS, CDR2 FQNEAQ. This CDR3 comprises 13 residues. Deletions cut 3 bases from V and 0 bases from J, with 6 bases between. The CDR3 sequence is CASSLGHSYEQYF. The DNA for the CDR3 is TGTGCCAGCAGCTTGGGGCACTCCTACGAGCAGTACTTC.

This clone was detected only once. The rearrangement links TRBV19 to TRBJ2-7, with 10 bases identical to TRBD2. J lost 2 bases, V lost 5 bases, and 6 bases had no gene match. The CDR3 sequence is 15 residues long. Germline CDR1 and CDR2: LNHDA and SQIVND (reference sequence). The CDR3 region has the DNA TGTGCCAGTAGTTCCGGACTAGCGGAGACCTACGAGCAGTACTTC. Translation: CASSSGLAETYEQYF. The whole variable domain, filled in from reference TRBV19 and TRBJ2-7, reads DGGITQSPKYLFRKEGQNVTLSCEQNLNHDAMYWYRQDPGQGLRLIYYSQIVNDFQKGDIAEGYSVSREKKESFPLTVTSAQKNPTAFYLCASSSGLAETYEQYFGPGTRLTVT.

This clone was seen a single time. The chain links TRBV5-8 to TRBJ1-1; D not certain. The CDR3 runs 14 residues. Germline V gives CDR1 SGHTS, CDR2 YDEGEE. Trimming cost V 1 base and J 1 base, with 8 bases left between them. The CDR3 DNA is TGTGCCAGCAGCTTGTTCTCGGGGAACACTGAAGCTTTCTTT. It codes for CASSLFSGNTEAFF. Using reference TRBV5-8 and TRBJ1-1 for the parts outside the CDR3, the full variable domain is EAGVTQSPTHLIKTRGQQATLRCSPISGHTSVYWYQQALGLGLQFLLWYDEGEERNRGNFPPRFSGRQFPNYSSELNVNALELEDSALYLCASSLFSGNTEAFFGQGTRLTVV.

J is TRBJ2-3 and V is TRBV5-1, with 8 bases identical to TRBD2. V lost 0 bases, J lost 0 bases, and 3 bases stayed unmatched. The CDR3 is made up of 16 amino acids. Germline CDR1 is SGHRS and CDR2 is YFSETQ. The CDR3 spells CASSLAASGSTDTQYF. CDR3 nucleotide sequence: TGCGCCAGCAGCTTGGCGGCTAGCGGGAGCACAGATACGCAGTATTTT.

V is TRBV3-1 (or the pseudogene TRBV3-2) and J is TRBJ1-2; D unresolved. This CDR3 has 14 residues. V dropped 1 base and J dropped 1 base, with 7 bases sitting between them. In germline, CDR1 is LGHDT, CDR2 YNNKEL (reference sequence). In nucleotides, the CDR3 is TGTGCCAGCAGCCAAGGCACTAATAACTATGGCTACACCTTC. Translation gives CASSQGTNNYGYTF.

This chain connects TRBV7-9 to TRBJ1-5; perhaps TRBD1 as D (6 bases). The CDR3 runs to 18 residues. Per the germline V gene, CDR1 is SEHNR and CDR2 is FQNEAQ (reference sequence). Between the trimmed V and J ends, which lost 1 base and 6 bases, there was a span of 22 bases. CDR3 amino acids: CASSLETGLSHEGQPQHF. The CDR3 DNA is TGTGCCAGCAGCTTAGAAACAGGGTTGTCCCACGAGGGTCAGCCCCAGCATTTT.

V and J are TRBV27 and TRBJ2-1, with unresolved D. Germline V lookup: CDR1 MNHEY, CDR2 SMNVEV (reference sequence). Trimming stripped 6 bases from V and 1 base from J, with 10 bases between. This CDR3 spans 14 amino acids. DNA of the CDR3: TGTGCCAGCAGCCGGAGTGGGTCCTACAATGAGCAGTTCTTC. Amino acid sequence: CASSRSGSYNEQFF.

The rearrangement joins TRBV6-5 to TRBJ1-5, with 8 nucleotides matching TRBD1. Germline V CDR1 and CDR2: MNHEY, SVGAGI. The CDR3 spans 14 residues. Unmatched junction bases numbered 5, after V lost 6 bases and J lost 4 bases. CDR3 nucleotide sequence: TGTGCCAGCAGCGGACAGGGACTAAATCAGCCCCAGCATTTT. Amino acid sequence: CASSGQGLNQPQHF.

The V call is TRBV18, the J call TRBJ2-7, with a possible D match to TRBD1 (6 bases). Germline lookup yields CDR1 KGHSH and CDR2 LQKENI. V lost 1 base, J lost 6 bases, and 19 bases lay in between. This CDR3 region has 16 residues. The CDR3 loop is CASSPRTGILKGEQYF. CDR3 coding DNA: TGTGCCAGCTCACCACGAACAGGGATTTTGAAAGGCGAGCAGTACTTC.

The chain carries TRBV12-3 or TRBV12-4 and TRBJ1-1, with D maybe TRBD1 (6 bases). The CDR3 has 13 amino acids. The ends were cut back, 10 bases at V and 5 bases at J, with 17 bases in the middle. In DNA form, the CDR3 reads TGTGCCACCGGTAGGGGGGGTATGACTGAAGCTTTCTTT. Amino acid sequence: CATGRGGMTEAFF.